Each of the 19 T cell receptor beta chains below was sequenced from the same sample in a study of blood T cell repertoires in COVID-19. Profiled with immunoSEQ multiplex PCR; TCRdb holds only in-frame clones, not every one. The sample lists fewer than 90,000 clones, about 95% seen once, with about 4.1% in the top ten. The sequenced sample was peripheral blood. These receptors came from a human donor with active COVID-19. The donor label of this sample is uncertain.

The CDR3 DNA reads as TGTGCCAGCAGCTTTTCGACAGGGTACACCGGGGAGCTGTTTTTT. Translating it yields CASSFSTGYTGELFF. The rearrangement uses TRBV5-6 and TRBJ2-2; 7 bases line up with TRBD1. This CDR3 has 15 amino acids. Germline V lookup: CDR1 SGHDT, CDR2 YYEEEE. J gave up 3 bases and V 2 bases, and 4 bases lay outside the gene matches.

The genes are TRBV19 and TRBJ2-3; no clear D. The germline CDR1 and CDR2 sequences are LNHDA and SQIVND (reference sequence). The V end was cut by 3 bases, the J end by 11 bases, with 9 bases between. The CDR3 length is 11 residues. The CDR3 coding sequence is TGTGCCAGTAGTATTGCACTCCAGCAGTATTTT. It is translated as CASSIALQQYF.

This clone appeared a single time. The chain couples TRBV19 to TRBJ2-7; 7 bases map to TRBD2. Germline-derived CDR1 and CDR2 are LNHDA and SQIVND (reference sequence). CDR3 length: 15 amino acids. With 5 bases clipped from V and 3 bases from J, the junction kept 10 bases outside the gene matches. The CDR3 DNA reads TGTGCCAGTAGTCCAGGGACTATTACCTACTACGAGCAGTACTTC. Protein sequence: CASSPGTITYYEQYF.

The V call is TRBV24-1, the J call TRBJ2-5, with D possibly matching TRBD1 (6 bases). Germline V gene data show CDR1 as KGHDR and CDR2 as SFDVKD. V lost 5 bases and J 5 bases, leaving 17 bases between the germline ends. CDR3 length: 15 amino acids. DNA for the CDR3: TGTGCCACCAGTGTCCTGACAGGCACCGGGGAGACCCAGTACTTC. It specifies CATSVLTGTGETQYF.

CDR3 nucleotide sequence: TGTGCCAGCAGTTCAAGACTAGCGGGCCCCCCCGTGAATGAGCAGTTCTTC. Translating it yields CASSSRLAGPPVNEQFF. The gene calls are TRBV27 and TRBJ2-1, with 10 bases matching TRBD2. Germline CDR1 and CDR2: MNHEY and SMNVEV (reference sequence). J gave up 7 bases and V 4 bases, and 13 bases lay outside the gene matches. The CDR3 covers 17 residues.

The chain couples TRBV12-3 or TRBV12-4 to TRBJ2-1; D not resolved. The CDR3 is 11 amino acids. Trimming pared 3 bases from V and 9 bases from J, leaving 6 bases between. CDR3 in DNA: TGTGCCAGCAGTTTTCCCCTTGAGCAGTTCTTC. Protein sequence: CASSFPLEQFF.

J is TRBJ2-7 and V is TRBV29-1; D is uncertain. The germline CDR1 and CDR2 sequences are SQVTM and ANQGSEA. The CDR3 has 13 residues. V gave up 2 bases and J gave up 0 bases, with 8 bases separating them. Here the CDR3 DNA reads TGCAGCGTTGAAAGTCGACACTCCTACGAGCAGTACTTC. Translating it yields CSVESRHSYEQYF.

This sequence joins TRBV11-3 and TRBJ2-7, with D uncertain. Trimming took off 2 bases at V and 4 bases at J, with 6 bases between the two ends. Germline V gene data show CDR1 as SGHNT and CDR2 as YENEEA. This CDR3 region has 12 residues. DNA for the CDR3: TGTGCCAGCAGCTTAACAGCATACGAGCAGTACTTC. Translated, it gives CASSLTAYEQYF.

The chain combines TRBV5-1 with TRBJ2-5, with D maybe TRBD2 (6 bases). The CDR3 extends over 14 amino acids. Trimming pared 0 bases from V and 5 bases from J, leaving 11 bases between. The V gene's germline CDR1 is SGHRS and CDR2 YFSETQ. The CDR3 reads CASSLGTGRETQYF. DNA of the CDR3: TGCGCCAGCAGCTTGGGTACGGGGAGGGAGACCCAGTACTTC.

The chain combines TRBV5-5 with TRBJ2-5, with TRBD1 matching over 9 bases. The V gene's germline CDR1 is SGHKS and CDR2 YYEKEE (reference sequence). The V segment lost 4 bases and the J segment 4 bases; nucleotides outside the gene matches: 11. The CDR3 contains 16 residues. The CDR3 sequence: CASSAADRGMPETQYF. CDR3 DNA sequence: TGTGCCAGCAGCGCCGCGGACAGGGGTATGCCAGAGACCCAGTACTTC.

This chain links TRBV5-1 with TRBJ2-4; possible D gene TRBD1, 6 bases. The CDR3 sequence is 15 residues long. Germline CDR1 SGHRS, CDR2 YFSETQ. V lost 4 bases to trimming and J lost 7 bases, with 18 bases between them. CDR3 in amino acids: CASSIGTPTTNIQYF. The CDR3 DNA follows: TGCGCCAGCAGCATCGGGACACCCACGACGAACATTCAGTACTTC.

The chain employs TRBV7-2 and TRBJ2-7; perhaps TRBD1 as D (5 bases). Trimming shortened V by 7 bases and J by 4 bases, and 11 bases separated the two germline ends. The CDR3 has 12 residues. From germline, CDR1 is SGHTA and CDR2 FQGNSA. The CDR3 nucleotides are TGTGCCAGCACCCGTCCAGGGTACGAGCAGTACTTC. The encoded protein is CASTRPGYEQYF.

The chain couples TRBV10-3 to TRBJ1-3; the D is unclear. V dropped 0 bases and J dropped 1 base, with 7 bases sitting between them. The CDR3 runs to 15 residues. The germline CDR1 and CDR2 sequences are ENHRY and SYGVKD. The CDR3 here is CAISESVVSGNTIYF. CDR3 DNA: TGTGCCATCAGTGAGTCCGTAGTTTCTGGAAACACCATATATTTT.

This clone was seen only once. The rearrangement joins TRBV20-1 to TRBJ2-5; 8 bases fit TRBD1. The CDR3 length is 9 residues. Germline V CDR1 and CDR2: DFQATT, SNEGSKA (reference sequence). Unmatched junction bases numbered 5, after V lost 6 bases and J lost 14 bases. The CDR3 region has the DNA TGCAGTGCCGACAGGGGCGAATACTTC. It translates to CSADRGEYF.

CDR3 in DNA: TGTGCCAGCAGCCGTGACAGGAACCGACCAAGCGGGGAGCTGTTTTTT. Translated, it gives CASSRDRNRPSGELFF. This rearrangement joins TRBV7-9 to TRBJ2-2; weak D call: TRBD1 (6 bases). CDR3 size: 16 residues. Germline-derived CDR1 and CDR2 are SEHNR and FQNEAQ (reference sequence). V lost 5 bases and J 7 bases, leaving 20 bases between the germline ends.

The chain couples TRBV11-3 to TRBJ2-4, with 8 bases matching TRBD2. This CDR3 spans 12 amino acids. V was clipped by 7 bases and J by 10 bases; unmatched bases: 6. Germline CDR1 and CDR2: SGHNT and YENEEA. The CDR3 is CASNPGGGIQYF. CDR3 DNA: TGTGCCAGCAACCCCGGGGGGGGGATTCAGTACTTC.

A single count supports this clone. In nucleotides, the CDR3 is TGTGCCAGTAGTACGGGACAGCGCCAAGCCTGGGAGACCCAGTACTTC. Protein product: CASSTGQRQAWETQYF. The V gene is TRBV19, the J gene TRBJ2-5; 7 bases map to TRBD1. This CDR3 spans 16 amino acids. CDR1 and CDR2 from the germline V gene are LNHDA and SQIVND (reference sequence). The V and J ends lost 4 bases and 5 bases, in that order; junction bases with no gene match: 13.

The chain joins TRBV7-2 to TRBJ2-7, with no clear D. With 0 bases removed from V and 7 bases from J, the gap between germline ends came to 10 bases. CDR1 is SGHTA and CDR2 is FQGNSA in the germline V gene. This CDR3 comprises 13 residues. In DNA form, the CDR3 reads TGTGCCAGCAGCTTAGCTATCGACTGGGAGCAGTACTTC. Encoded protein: CASSLAIDWEQYF. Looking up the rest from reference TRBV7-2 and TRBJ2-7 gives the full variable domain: GAGVSQSPSNKVTEKGKDVELRCDPISGHTALYWYRQSLGQGLEFLIYFQGNSAPDKSGLPSDRFSAERTGGSVSTLTIQRTQQEDSAVYLCASSLAIDWEQYFGPGTRLTVT.

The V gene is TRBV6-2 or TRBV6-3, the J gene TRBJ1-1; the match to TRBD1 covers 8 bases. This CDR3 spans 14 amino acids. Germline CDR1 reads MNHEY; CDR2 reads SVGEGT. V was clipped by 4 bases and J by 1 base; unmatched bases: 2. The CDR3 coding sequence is TGTGCCAGCAGTTCGGGACAGGCGAACACTGAAGCTTTCTTT. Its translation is CASSSGQANTEAFF.